This T cell receptor beta chain was recovered during a study of T cell repertoires in cytomegalovirus infection. About the study: Public TCR beta signatures indicated both CMV infection and matching HLA type.

The germline V and J ends were trimmed by 4 bases and 0 bases, with 13 bases remaining between them. CDR1 SGHDT and CDR2 YYEEEE come from the germline V gene. The CDR3 spans 15 residues. TCRdb re-called the reads with MiXCR, one entry per CDR3 protein. The table records fewer than 550,000 distinct CDR3 sequences, approximately 31% of them present only once. General study findings and limits: What dominated the ex vivo response were HLA-C-restricted CMV-specific TCR beta clonotypes. Carriers of CMV and the relevant HLA type were discriminated by public TCR beta frequency.

A note on this clonotype: Its antigen is undetermined.

Sequenced material: PBMCs. The chain joins TRBV5-6 to TRBJ1-1; D is unclear. This clonotype was sampled from a human donor in good health (CMV status not recorded). Some clones in this sample may be carry-over from other donors' samples. The CDR3 protein is CASSQLPSLNTEAFF. CDR3 bases: TGTGCCAGCAGCCAACTGCCGAGTTTGAACACTGAAGCTTTCTTT.